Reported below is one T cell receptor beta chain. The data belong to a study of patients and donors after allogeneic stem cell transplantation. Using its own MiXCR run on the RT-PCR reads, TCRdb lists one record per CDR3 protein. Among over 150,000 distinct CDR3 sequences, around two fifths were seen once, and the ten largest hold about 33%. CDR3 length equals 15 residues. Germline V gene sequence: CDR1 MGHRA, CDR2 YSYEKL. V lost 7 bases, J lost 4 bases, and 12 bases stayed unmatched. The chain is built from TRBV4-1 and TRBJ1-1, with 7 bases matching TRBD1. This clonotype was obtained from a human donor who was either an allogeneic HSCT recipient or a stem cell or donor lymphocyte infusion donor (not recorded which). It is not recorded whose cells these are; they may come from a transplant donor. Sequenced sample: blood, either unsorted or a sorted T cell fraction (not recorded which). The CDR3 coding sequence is TGCGCCAGCATATTAAGGACAGGCATCTCCACTGAAGCTTTCTTT. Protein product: CASILRTGISTEAFF.